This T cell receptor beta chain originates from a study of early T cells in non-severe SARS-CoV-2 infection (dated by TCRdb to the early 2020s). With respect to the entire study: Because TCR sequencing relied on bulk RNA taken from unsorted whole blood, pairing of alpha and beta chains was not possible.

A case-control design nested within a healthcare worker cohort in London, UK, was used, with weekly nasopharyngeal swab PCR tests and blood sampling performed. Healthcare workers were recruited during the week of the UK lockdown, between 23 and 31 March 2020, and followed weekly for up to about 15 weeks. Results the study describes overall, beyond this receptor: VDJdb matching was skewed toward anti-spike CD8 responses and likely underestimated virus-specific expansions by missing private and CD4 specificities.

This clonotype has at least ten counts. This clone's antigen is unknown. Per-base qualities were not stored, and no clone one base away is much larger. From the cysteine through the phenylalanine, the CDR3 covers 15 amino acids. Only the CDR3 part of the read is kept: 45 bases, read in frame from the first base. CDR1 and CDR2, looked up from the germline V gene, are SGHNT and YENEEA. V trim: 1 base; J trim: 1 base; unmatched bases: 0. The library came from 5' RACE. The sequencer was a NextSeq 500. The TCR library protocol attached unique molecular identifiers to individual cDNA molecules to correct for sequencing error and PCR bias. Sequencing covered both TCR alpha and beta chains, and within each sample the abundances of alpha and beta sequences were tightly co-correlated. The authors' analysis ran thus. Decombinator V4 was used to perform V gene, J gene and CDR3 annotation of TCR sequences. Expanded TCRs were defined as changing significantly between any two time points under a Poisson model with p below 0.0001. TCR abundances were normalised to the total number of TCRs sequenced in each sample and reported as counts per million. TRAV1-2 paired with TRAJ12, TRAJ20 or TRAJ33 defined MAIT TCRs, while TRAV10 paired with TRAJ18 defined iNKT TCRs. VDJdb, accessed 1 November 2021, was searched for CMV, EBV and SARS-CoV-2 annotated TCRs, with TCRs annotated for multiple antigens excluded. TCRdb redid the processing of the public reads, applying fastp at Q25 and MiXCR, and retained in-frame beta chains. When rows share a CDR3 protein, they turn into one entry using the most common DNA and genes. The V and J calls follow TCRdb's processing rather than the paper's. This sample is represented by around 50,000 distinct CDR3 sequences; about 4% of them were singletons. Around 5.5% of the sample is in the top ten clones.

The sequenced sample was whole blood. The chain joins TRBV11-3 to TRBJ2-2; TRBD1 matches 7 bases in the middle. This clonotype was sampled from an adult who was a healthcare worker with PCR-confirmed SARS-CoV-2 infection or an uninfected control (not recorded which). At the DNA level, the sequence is TGTGCCAGCAGCTTAGGACAGGGGAACACCGGGGAGCTGTTTTTT. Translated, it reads CASSLGQGNTGELFF. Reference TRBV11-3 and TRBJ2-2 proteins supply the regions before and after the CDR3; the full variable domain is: EAGVVQSPRYKIIEKKQPVAFWCNPISGHNTLYWYLQNLGQGPELLIRYENEEAVDDSQLPKDRFSAERLKGVDSTLKIQPAELGDSAVYLCASSLGQGNTGELFFGEGSRLTVL.